Presented here are 29 T cell receptor beta chains from one specimen sequenced in a study of blood T cells in healthy people across ages (dated by TCRdb to the mid-2010s). Library method: 5' RACE. Sequencing relied on an Illumina HiSeq 2500. A second 7 to 11 cycle PCR used a sample-barcoded 5' primer and a J-beta primer mix. TCRdb reran the public reads through fastp at Q25 and MiXCR, keeping productive beta chains. Identical CDR3 proteins give one entry, which carries the most common genes and DNA. The sample table records about 800,000 distinct CDR3 sequences; less than 60% of these occur just once. The ten biggest clones cover less than 20% of the sample. The sample comprised blood. The receptor source for this set is a man aged 80 or over in good health.

This clonotype was counted a few times. This sequence joins TRBV12-3 or TRBV12-4 and TRBJ2-7, with TRBD1 matching over 11 bases. Unmatched junction bases numbered 3, after V lost 6 bases and J lost 5 bases. CDR3 length equals 13 residues. CDR3 sequence (DNA): TGTGCCAGCAGGGGACAGGGGGAACACGAGCAGTACTTC. Translated: CASRGQGEHEQYF.

Worth noting for this clonotype: This may come from a read error, since a much larger clone is one base off. This chain connects TRBV11-3 to TRBJ2-5, with 8 nucleotides matching TRBD2. CDR1 SGHNT and CDR2 YENEEA come from the germline V gene. V gave up 0 bases and J gave up 11 bases; unmatched junction bases: 11. This CDR3 has 15 amino acids. Here the CDR3 DNA reads TGTGCCAGCAGCTTAGAAGCGGGAGAACGAAATGAGCAGTACTTC. It encodes CASSLEAGERNEQYF.

This clonotype was observed a handful of times. V is TRBV6-6 and J is TRBJ1-2; TRBD1 is a possible D gene (5 bases). CDR1 and CDR2 from the germline V gene are MNHNY and SVGAGI (reference sequence). Deletions cut 5 bases from V and 8 bases from J, with 18 bases between. The CDR3 contains 14 residues. The CDR3 DNA sequence: TGTGCCAGCAGTCCAACCGACATGTGGGGCGGCTACACCTTC. Residues: CASSPTDMWGGYTF.

This clonotype has at least ten counts. The rearrangement links TRBV14 to TRBJ2-1; no definite D call. V lost 2 bases and J 0 bases, leaving 8 bases between the germline ends. CDR3 length: 15 residues. CDR1 and CDR2 (germline): SGHDN, FVKESK. The CDR3 spells CASSQRISSYNEQFF. The CDR3 DNA reads as TGTGCCAGCAGCCAACGGATCAGCTCCTACAATGAGCAGTTCTTC.

This clonotype was recorded a few times. The rearrangement uses TRBV2 and TRBJ1-2; 8 bases map to TRBD1. V shed 6 bases, J shed 10 bases, and the junction held 13 bases outside the gene matches. Per germline, CDR1 SNHLY and CDR2 FYNNEI. The CDR3 is 14 residues long. The CDR3 region is CASRERSDRENYTF. CDR3 sequence (DNA): TGTGCCAGCAGGGAACGGTCGGACAGGGAGAACTACACCTTC.

This clonotype was found a few times. The V and J genes are TRBV20-1 and TRBJ2-4; D remains unclear. Trimming took 1 base from V and 8 from J, leaving 24 bases between them. There are 17 residues in the CDR3. Per the germline V gene, CDR1 is DFQATT and CDR2 is SNEGSKA (reference sequence). CDR3 in DNA: TGCAGTGCTAGAGTGGTGACTGGAGAACTACTTGGGGACATTCAGTACTTC. Translating gives CSARVVTGELLGDIQYF.

This clonotype was detected once. Compared with germline, one end of the junction differs, possibly owing to a read error. This chain links TRBV20-1 with TRBJ2-1, with TRBD2 matching 7 bases. The CDR3 runs 15 residues. From germline, CDR1 is DFQATT and CDR2 SNEGSKA (reference sequence). In DNA form, the CDR3 reads TGCAGTGCTCCCCCGGGGACTAAACCGGACAATGAGCGGTTCTTC. Its translation: CSAPPGTKPDNERFF.

The rearrangement joins TRBV5-1 to TRBJ2-5, with TRBD2 identical over 9 bases. Germline CDR1 reads SGHRS; CDR2 reads YFSETQ. The V gene end was trimmed by 4 bases and the J gene end by 11 bases; junction bases not matched to a gene: 12. The length of the CDR3 is 14 residues. The CDR3 coding sequence is TGCGCCAGCAGCAAGACTAGCGGAGCCGAGGAGCAGTACTTC. Its translation is CASSKTSGAEEQYF. Full variable domain (remainder filled in from reference TRBV5-1 and TRBJ2-5): KAGVTQTPRYLIKTRGQQVTLSCSPISGHRSVSWYQQTPGQGLQFLFEYFSETQRNKGNFPGRFSGRQFSNSRSEMNVSTLELGDSALYLCASSKTSGAEEQYFGPGTRLLVL.

The gene calls are TRBV15 and TRBJ2-1; tentatively, D is TRBD2 (7 bases). Trimming took off 3 bases at V and 3 bases at J, with 15 bases between the two ends. Germline V gives CDR1 LNHNV, CDR2 YYDKDF (reference sequence). The CDR3 has 16 amino acids. The DNA of the CDR3 is TGTGCCACCAGCAGCGGGGGGCAGGACTACTACAATGAGCAGTTCTTC. Translation gives CATSSGGQDYYNEQFF.

The V gene is TRBV6-1, the J gene TRBJ2-1, with 10 bases lining up with TRBD2. After removal of 7 bases from V and 8 bases from J, the junction contained 11 bases not matched to a gene. The V gene's germline CDR1 is MNHNS and CDR2 SASEGT. This CDR3 has 15 amino acids. CDR3 DNA sequence: TGTGCCAGCATCTTTGAAGCGGGAGGGCCGTATGAGCAGTTCTTC. It specifies CASIFEAGGPYEQFF.

The V and J genes are TRBV12-3 or TRBV12-4 and TRBJ2-5; no clear D. CDR3 length: 14 amino acids. V lost 5 bases, J lost 4 bases, and 14 bases lay in between. The CDR3, as DNA: TGTGCCAGCAGTGTAACGAGTGGTGGAGAGACCCAGTACTTC. It is translated as CASSVTSGGETQYF.

This clonotype was observed a single time. The chain links TRBV3-1 to TRBJ2-5; 10 bases are shared with TRBD2. The CDR3 is 13 amino acids. Losses at the gene ends were 4 bases for V and 13 bases for J; bases not matched to a gene: 9. Per the germline V gene, CDR1 is LGHDT and CDR2 is YNNKEL (reference sequence). DNA for the CDR3: TGTGCCAGCAGCCCACTAGGACTAGCGGTTCCGTACTTC. Translating gives CASSPLGLAVPYF.

The chain joins TRBV29-1 to TRBJ2-1; 8 bases map to TRBD2. The ends lost 6 bases at V and 7 bases at J; junction bases unmatched: 5. The V gene's germline CDR1 is SQVTM and CDR2 ANQGSEA. The CDR3 consists of 12 residues. The CDR3 is CSVKAGVNEQFF. Written as DNA, the CDR3 is TGCAGCGTCAAAGCGGGAGTGAATGAGCAGTTCTTC.

The chain is built from TRBV7-2 and TRBJ1-1, with D possibly matching TRBD1 (5 bases). Germline V gene data show CDR1 as SGHTA and CDR2 as FQGNSA. The CDR3 is 15 amino acids. V lost 1 base and J lost 6, with 15 bases in between. The CDR3 protein is CASSLVHGVGAEAFF. The DNA of the CDR3 is TGTGCCAGCAGCTTAGTCCATGGTGTGGGGGCTGAAGCTTTCTTT.

There are a few counts of this clonotype. V gene TRBV9 combines with J gene TRBJ2-7; 8 bases are a match to TRBD2. The length of the CDR3 is 15 residues. Unmatched junction bases numbered 9, after V lost 0 bases and J lost 7 bases. Looked up from germline, CDR1 is SGDLS and CDR2 is YYNGEE. The CDR3 is CASSVDGSGSREQYF. The CDR3 DNA reads as TGTGCCAGCAGCGTAGATGGCAGCGGGAGCCGTGAGCAGTACTTC.

The chain joins TRBV19 to TRBJ2-7; 7 nucleotides align to TRBD1. Trimming took 8 bases from V and 0 from J; bases not matched to a gene: 4. The V gene's germline CDR1 is LNHDA and CDR2 SQIVND (reference sequence). This CDR3 is built from 13 residues. The CDR3 loop reads CASAGQDSYEQYF. The CDR3 DNA reads TGTGCCAGTGCCGGACAGGACTCCTACGAGCAGTACTTC.

In regard to this clonotype: One junction end disagrees with the germline gene, perhaps due to a read error. This chain joins TRBV7-2 and TRBJ2-5, with 12 bases identical to TRBD2. CDR1 and CDR2 (germline): SGHTA, FQGNSA. The CDR3 sequence is 16 residues long. This chain's CDR3 is CAGSLATSGGQETQYF. CDR3 in DNA: TGTGCCGGCAGCTTAGCGACTAGCGGGGGCCAAGAGACCCAGTACTTC.

This clonotype was picked up a small number of times. The V gene is TRBV4-3, the J gene TRBJ2-7, with D hard to call. Germline lookup yields CDR1 LGHNA and CDR2 YSLEER. The CDR3 loop spans 16 amino acids. The V end was cut by 0 bases, the J end by 2 bases, with 14 bases between. CDR3 residues: CASSQDYTTGTYEQYF. The CDR3 bases are TGCGCCAGCAGCCAAGATTATACTACTGGGACCTACGAGCAGTACTTC.

V is TRBV27 and J is TRBJ2-7; the D gene could be TRBD1 or TRBD2 (5 bases each). Trimming removed 8 bases from V and 11 bases from J, with 19 bases in between. CDR3 length: 12 residues. The V gene's germline CDR1 is MNHEY and CDR2 SMNVEV (reference sequence). The CDR3 region is CASGGGPGREYF. As DNA, the CDR3 is TGTGCCAGCGGTGGAGGACCGGGACGGGAGTACTTC.

The V call is TRBV5-1, the J call TRBJ2-1, with TRBD2 matching over 7 bases. The CDR3 loop spans 13 amino acids. CDR1 is SGHRS, CDR2 YFSETQ, per germline. The V segment lost 5 bases and the J segment 4 bases; nucleotides outside the gene matches: 3. CDR3 bases: TGCGCCAGCAGGCGGGAGAGATACAATGAGCAGTTCTTC. Translating it yields CASRRERYNEQFF.

The genes are TRBV11-1 and TRBJ2-5; D not certain. The CDR3 covers 13 residues. In germline, CDR1 is SGHAT, CDR2 FQDESV (reference sequence). V gave up 4 bases and J gave up 4 bases, with 10 bases separating them. CDR3 nucleotides: TGTGCCAGCAGCTACCATGGTGTAGAGACCCAGTACTTC. Its translation: CASSYHGVETQYF. Combining the CDR3 with reference TRBV11-1 and TRBJ2-5 gives the whole variable domain EAEVAQSPRYKITEKSQAVAFWCDPISGHATLYWYRQILGQGPELLVQFQDESVVDDSQLPKDRFSAERLKGVDSTLKIQPAELGDSAMYLCASSYHGVETQYFGPGTRLLVL.

V gene TRBV12-3 or TRBV12-4 combines with J gene TRBJ1-4; D not resolved. V lost 4 bases and J lost 7, with 19 bases in between. CDR3 length: 16 amino acids. This chain's CDR3 is CASSSIKTGRVEKLFF. In DNA form, the CDR3 reads TGTGCCAGCAGTTCTATTAAGACTGGAAGGGTTGAAAAACTGTTTTTT.

This clonotype was seen more than once but under ten times. This chain uses TRBV4-3 with TRBJ1-2; no firm D call. Germline values: CDR1 LGHNA, CDR2 YSLEER. The CDR3 has 13 residues. V was trimmed by 0 bases and J by 6 bases, leaving 8 bases between them. Here the CDR3 reads CASSQDRRDGYTF. The CDR3 nucleotides are TGCGCCAGCAGCCAAGATAGGAGGGATGGCTACACCTTC.

The V and J genes are TRBV4-2 and TRBJ1-5, with 9 bases lining up with TRBD1. V was pared by 0 bases and J by 5 bases, with 2 bases of the junction left unmatched. The CDR3 is 15 amino acids. Germline CDR1 and CDR2: LGHNA and YNFKEQ. The CDR3 sequence: CASSQEGTGHQPQHF. CDR3 nucleotides: TGTGCCAGCAGCCAAGAAGGGACAGGGCATCAGCCCCAGCATTTT.

This clonotype has ten or more counts. The chain uses TRBV14 and TRBJ2-1; 7 bases align to TRBD2. The CDR3 consists of 15 residues. Trimming at V came to 4 bases and at J to 1 base, leaving 4 bases not matched to a gene. Germline CDR1 and CDR2: SGHDN and FVKESK. CDR3 nucleotides: TGTGCCAGCAGCCTCCCGGGAGGTTCCTACAATGAGCAGTTCTTC. Encoded protein: CASSLPGGSYNEQFF.

This clonotype was recorded a few times. The chain combines TRBV7-2 with TRBJ1-1; no reliable D call. The CDR3 has 13 amino acids. CDR1 and CDR2 from the germline V gene are SGHTA and FQGNSA. V lost 4 bases and J lost 8, with 14 bases in between. The CDR3 bases are TGTGCCAGCAGCTCCCCGAACAAGGAAGAAGCTTTCTTT. Protein sequence: CASSSPNKEEAFF.

This clonotype was counted only a few times. The V call is TRBV29-1, the J call TRBJ2-5, with unresolved D. CDR3 length equals 11 residues. The ends were cut back, 5 bases at V and 11 bases at J, with 15 bases in the middle. In germline, CDR1 is SQVTM, CDR2 ANQGSEA. This CDR3 is CSVLKANEQYF. The DNA for the CDR3 is TGCAGCGTTTTGAAGGCCAATGAGCAGTACTTC.

This clonotype was seen at least ten times. The chain links TRBV18 to TRBJ1-5; D uncertain. This CDR3 has 13 amino acids. V was trimmed by 2 bases and J by 4 bases, leaving 6 bases between them. Germline assignment: CDR1 KGHSH and CDR2 LQKENI. The CDR3 protein is CASSPKENQPQHF. DNA for the CDR3: TGTGCCAGCTCACCAAAGGAGAATCAGCCCCAGCATTTT.

With regard to this clonotype: A single base separates this from a much larger clone, so it may be a read error. The chain uses TRBV7-8 and TRBJ2-1; TRBD1 agrees at 12 bases. Germline V gene data show CDR1 as SGHVS and CDR2 as FQNEAQ. The CDR3 contains 15 residues. The CDR3 sequence is CAGSLGQGAQNEQFF. The CDR3 DNA is TGTGCCGGCAGCCTGGGACAGGGGGCGCAGAATGAGCAGTTCTTC.